Below are 10 T cell receptor beta chains sequenced from a single sample in a study of siplizumab effects on memory and regulatory T cells. Data came from immunoSEQ multiplex PCR; TCRdb stores just in-frame clones and leaves some out. Among approximately 84,000 clones listed, just under 95% were seen once. Sequencing input: CD8+ T cells sorted from blood. These receptors were taken from a human donor in good health.

The J gene is TRBJ2-1, the V gene TRBV19, with 7 bases fitting TRBD2. Per germline, CDR1 LNHDA and CDR2 SQIVND (reference sequence). This CDR3 spans 15 amino acids. The V and J ends lost 2 bases and 6 bases, in that order; junction bases with no gene match: 7. The CDR3 loop reads CASSITSVGFNEQFF. DNA of the CDR3: TGTGCCAGTAGTATAACTAGCGTCGGTTTCAATGAGCAGTTCTTC.

This clone was detected only once. The chain employs TRBV19 and TRBJ2-7; D ambiguous. The CDR3 runs 11 residues. CDR1 LNHDA and CDR2 SQIVND come from the germline V gene (reference sequence). Trimming removed 5 bases from V and 3 bases from J, with 5 bases in between. CDR3 bases: TGTGCCAGTAGTCACAACTACGAGCAGTACTTC. It encodes CASSHNYEQYF. Full variable domain (rest looked up from reference TRBV19 and TRBJ2-7): DGGITQSPKYLFRKEGQNVTLSCEQNLNHDAMYWYRQDPGQGLRLIYYSQIVNDFQKGDIAEGYSVSREKKESFPLTVTSAQKNPTAFYLCASSHNYEQYFGPGTRLTVT.

The gene calls are TRBV21-1 and TRBJ2-7; the table names TRBD1, a call not compared with the DNA. TRBV21-1 is listed as a pseudogene. This CDR3 spans 16 amino acids. CDR3 sequence reads: CASSKPGTGELYEQYF. The CDR3 DNA is TGTGCCAGCAGCAAACCCGGGACAGGGGAACTCTACGAGCAGTACTTC.

The chain uses TRBV7-3 and TRBJ2-5; 7 bases align to TRBD1. Unmatched junction bases numbered 3, after V lost 0 bases and J lost 2 bases. CDR3 length equals 15 residues. Germline V gene sequence: CDR1 SGHTA, CDR2 FQGTGA. This CDR3 is CASSLTGTDQETQYF. CDR3 bases: TGTGCCAGCAGCTTAACAGGGACAGATCAAGAGACCCAGTACTTC.

The rearrangement uses TRBV28 and TRBJ2-2; 11 bases match TRBD2. The CDR3 is 16 residues long. V was pared by 5 bases and J by 5 bases, with 7 bases of the junction left unmatched. Germline V CDR1 and CDR2: MDHEN, SYDVKM. The CDR3 nucleotides read TGTGCCAGCAGTACTATAGCGGGAGGGAGGACCGGGGAGCTGTTTTTT. Protein product: CASSTIAGGRTGELFF.

The chain employs TRBV19 and TRBJ2-5; TRBD1 matches at 7 bases. J gave up 3 bases and V 6 bases, and 7 bases lay outside the gene matches. Germline lookup yields CDR1 LNHDA and CDR2 SQIVND (reference sequence). The CDR3 spans 14 residues. CDR3 coding DNA: TGTGCCAGTAGCGACACAGACAGGGAAGAGACCCAGTACTTC. Translating it yields CASSDTDREETQYF.

The gene calls are TRBV27 and TRBJ2-7, with no clear D. V lost 6 bases to trimming and J lost 5 bases, with 14 bases between them. Germline loops: CDR1 MNHEY, CDR2 SMNVEV (reference sequence). The CDR3 is made up of 13 amino acids. In nucleotides, the CDR3 is TGTGCCAGCAGCTTGAGTCGGCTCAACGAGCAGTACTTC. Translating gives CASSLSRLNEQYF.

V usage is TRBV2 and J usage is TRBJ2-2; D not certain. The length of the CDR3 is 13 residues. The germline V gene has CDR1 SNHLY and CDR2 FYNNEI. Between the trimmed V and J ends, which lost 4 bases and 5 bases, there was a span of 8 bases. This CDR3 is CASSVLGTGELFF. CDR3 bases: TGTGCCAGCAGTGTTCTGGGGACCGGGGAGCTGTTTTTT.

J is TRBJ1-2 and V is TRBV19; no clear D gene. CDR3 length equals 13 residues. V was cut by 0 bases and J by 8 bases, with 10 bases left in between. Germline CDR1 is LNHDA and CDR2 is SQIVND (reference sequence). The CDR3 loop is CASSIDNVVGYTF. DNA for the CDR3: TGTGCCAGTAGTATAGATAATGTGGTGGGCTACACCTTC.

This chain links TRBV7-3 with TRBJ2-5; 8 nucleotides line up with TRBD2. V dropped 1 base and J dropped 3; count of bases not matched to a gene: 4. CDR3 length equals 15 residues. Germline loops: CDR1 SGHTA, CDR2 FQGTGA. The CDR3 loop reads CASSLKGREEETQYF. Written as DNA, the CDR3 is TGTGCCAGCAGCTTAAAGGGGCGGGAGGAAGAGACCCAGTACTTC.